This TCR beta chain emerged from a study of blood T cell repertoires in COVID-19. In the study overall: Sites in the United States, Italy and Spain provided acute and convalescent COVID-19 samples. T cells, B-cell-depleted T cells, or PBMCs provided the cDNA or gDNA that served as material.

Original analysis: By means of reference gene primer amplification, nucleated cell counts were estimated. Some clones are missing from TCRdb's copy, which holds only in-frame ones; the method was immunoSEQ multiplex PCR. That table supplies the V and J calls and clone size; D and trimming were determined from the DNA. The repertoire holds 74,000 or so clones, around 87% seen once, with about 2.9% in the top ten. The CDR3 loop spans 17 amino acids. The TCR sequence derives from a man aged 45 to 65 with acute or convalescent COVID-19. The sample taken for sequencing was peripheral blood. This rearrangement joins TRBV21-1 to TRBJ2-7; the table's D gene call, TRBD2, was not cross checked with the DNA. TRBV21-1 is a pseudogene. The CDR3 loop reads CASSKREERPSSYEQYF. The CDR3 DNA sequence: TGTGCCAGCAGCAAAAGGGAAGAGCGGCCTAGCTCCTACGAGCAGTACTTC.